What follows are 3 T cell receptor beta chains derived from one specimen sequenced in a study of T cells after yellow fever vaccination. TCRdb re-derived calls from the 5' RACE reads in MiXCR, one entry per CDR3 protein. Of about 240,000 distinct CDR3 sequences in the sample, less than 8.5% were seen once. The sequencing here drew on CD4+ T cells sorted from PBMCs, taken 15 days after the yellow fever booster vaccination. The source of these receptors is a man younger than 40 who received the YFV17D yellow fever vaccine.

This chain uses TRBV24-1 with TRBJ2-2, with a weak D call TRBD1 (6 bases). The germline V gene encodes CDR1 KGHDR and CDR2 SFDVKD. The CDR3 is made up of 13 amino acids. The CDR3 protein is CATGNRNTGELFF. CDR3 nucleotides: TGTGCAACAGGGAACCGCAACACCGGGGAGCTGTTTTTT.

This clonotype occurred many times. The rearrangement joins TRBV29-1 to TRBJ2-2; D unresolved. Trimming stripped 3 bases from V and 6 bases from J, with 11 bases between. CDR3 size: 13 residues. Germline CDR1 is SQVTM and CDR2 is ANQGSEA. The CDR3 spells CSVDLSNSGELFF. In DNA, the CDR3 is TGCAGCGTTGATCTAAGTAACTCCGGGGAGCTGTTTTTT.

This clonotype was counted between two and nine times. The gene calls are TRBV18 and TRBJ2-6; D is uncertain. V was shortened by 4 bases and J by 4 bases, with 14 bases between the two germline ends. Looked up from germline, CDR1 is KGHSH and CDR2 is LQKENI. This CDR3 comprises 16 residues. The CDR3 sequence is CASSLVGIRGANVLTF. The CDR3 DNA reads TGTGCCAGCTCACTTGTGGGGATTCGGGGGGCCAACGTCCTGACTTTC. The variable domain in full, with the rest retrieved from reference TRBV18 and TRBJ2-6, is NAGVMQNPRHLVRRRGQEARLRCSPMKGHSHVYWYRQLPEEGLKFMVYLQKENIIDESGMPKERFSAEFPKEGPSILRIQQVVRGDSAAYFCASSLVGIRGANVLTFGAGSRLTVL.